This T cell receptor beta chain was documented in a study of control samples from healthy donors and cancer patients (dated by TCRdb to 2020 to 2021). Libraries were built with the immunoSEQ multiplex PCR assay. As stored in TCRdb, this immuneACCESS dataset retains in-frame rearrangements with V and J assigned. A fraction of the clones does not appear; measured against another copy, unresolved V genes explain less than half of the discrepancy, and the remainder lacks a known reason. The sample table holds 95,000 to 100,000 clones, of which around nine tenths were seen once. The ten largest clones add up to 7.5% to 10% of the sample. Remarks on this clone: It has no known antigen specificity. Base qualities are not provided; no much larger clone lies one nucleotide away.

A distance of 16 bases separates the germline ends of V and J, which lose 3 bases and 4 bases respectively. From cysteine to phenylalanine, the CDR3 is 16 amino acids long. Left in the record is the CDR3 DNA by itself, 48 bases read in frame from the first base. Taken from the germline V gene, the CDR1 and CDR2 loops are MDHEN and SYDVKM. The sequence joins TRBV28 to TRBJ1-5, with TRBD1 perhaps the D gene, on 5 matching bases. Material: blood. The sequence derives from a man younger than 40 in good health. The bases are TGTGCCAGCAGTTTTACAAAGGGGCGAGGAAATCAGCCCCAGCATTTT. Translated, it gives CASSFTKGRGNQPQHF. Beyond the CDR3, the reference TRBV28 and TRBJ1-5 genes provide the residues; the full variable domain reads: DVKVTQSSRYLVKRTGEKVFLECVQDMDHENMFWYRQDPGLGLRLIYFSYDVKMKEKGDIPEGYSVSREKKERFSLILESASTNQTSMYLCASSFTKGRGNQPQHFGDGTRLSIL.